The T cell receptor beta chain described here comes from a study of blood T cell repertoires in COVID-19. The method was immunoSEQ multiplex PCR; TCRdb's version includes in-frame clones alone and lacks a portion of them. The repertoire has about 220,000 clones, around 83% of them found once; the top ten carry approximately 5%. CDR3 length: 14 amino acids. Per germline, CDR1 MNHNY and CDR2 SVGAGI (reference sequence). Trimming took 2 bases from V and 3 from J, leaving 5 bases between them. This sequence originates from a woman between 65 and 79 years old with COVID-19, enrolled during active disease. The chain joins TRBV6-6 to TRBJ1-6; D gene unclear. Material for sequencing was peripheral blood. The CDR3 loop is CASSYEVYNSPLHF. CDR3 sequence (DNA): TGTGCCAGCAGTTACGAGGTCTATAATTCACCCCTCCACTTT.